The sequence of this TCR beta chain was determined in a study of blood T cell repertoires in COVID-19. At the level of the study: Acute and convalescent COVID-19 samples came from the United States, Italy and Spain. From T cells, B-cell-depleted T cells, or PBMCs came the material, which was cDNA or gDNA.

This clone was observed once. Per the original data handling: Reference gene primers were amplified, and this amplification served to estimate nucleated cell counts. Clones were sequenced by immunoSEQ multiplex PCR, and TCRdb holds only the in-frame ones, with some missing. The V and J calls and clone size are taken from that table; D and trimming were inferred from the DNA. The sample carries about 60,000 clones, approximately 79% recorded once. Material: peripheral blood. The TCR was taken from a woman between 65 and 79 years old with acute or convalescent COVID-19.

CDR3 protein: CASSVGQGARGPQHF. The CDR3 nucleotides read TGTGCCAGCAGCGTGGGACAGGGGGCGCGAGGGCCCCAGCATTTT. The gene calls are TRBV5-6 and TRBJ1-5; 12 positions agree with TRBD1. CDR1 SGHDT and CDR2 YYEEEE come from the germline V gene. The CDR3 is 15 residues long. J lost 9 bases, V lost 4 bases, and 8 bases had no gene match. Looking up the rest from reference TRBV5-6 and TRBJ1-5 gives the full variable domain: DAGVTQSPTHLIKTRGQQVTLRCSPKSGHDTVSWYQQALGQGPQFIFQYYEEEERQRGNFPDRFSGHQFPNYSSELNVNALLLGDSALYLCASSVGQGARGPQHFGDGTRLSIL.